This paragraph reports one T cell receptor beta chain. Profiling relied on immunoSEQ multiplex PCR, and the TCRdb table lists in-frame clones only, not all of them. The sample lists about 440,000 clones, 90% occurring once. This record belongs to a study of blood T cell repertoires in COVID-19. Input material: PBMCs or T cells enriched from blood (not recorded which). This receptor was obtained from a man aged 18 to 35 who had recovered from COVID-19.

CDR3 coding DNA: TGTGCCAGCAGGACAGGCGGTAACTATGGCTACACCTTC. Its protein is CASRTGGNYGYTF. The chain uses TRBV6-5 and TRBJ1-2; D perhaps matches TRBD1 (6 bases). Per the germline V gene, CDR1 is MNHEY and CDR2 is SVGAGI. The CDR3 length is 13 residues. Deletions cut 6 bases from V and 1 base from J, with 9 bases between.